What follows describes a single T cell receptor beta chain. Its antigen is currently unknown. This entry belongs to a study of shared clonotypes between healthy human individuals. In the study overall: Aged between 18 and 49, the donors were a couple of women and three men. Whole-study results and caveats: Among non-shared clonotypes, generation probabilities were lower than among those shared by all four donors. Rarefaction indicated that sorted-subset sequencing remained incomplete although depth was large.

Sorted-subset replicate PCR reactions were performed with about 190 ng DNA, corresponding to roughly 27,000 T cell genomes. TCRdb keeps only in-frame clones here, not all; method: immunoSEQ multiplex PCR. This table has roughly 2.1 million clones, about 93% appearing once. The CDR3 is 15 amino acids. Per the germline V gene, CDR1 is SGHVS and CDR2 is FQNEAQ. After removal of 5 bases from V and 4 bases from J, the junction contained 10 bases not matched to a gene. Terminally differentiated effector memory CD45RA+ cells were left out of the naive CD8 fraction, which was CD45RO-negative and positively selected for CCR7.

This rearrangement joins TRBV7-8 to TRBJ1-1, with TRBD1 identical over 7 bases. Sequenced sample: naive CD8+ T cells from PBMCs. The source of this sequence is a man younger than 30 in good health. Some clones in this sample may be carry-over from other donors' samples. The CDR3 DNA reads TGTGCCAGCAGCCCAGGGAGGGGGCATAGCACTGAAGCTTTCTTT. Amino acid sequence: CASSPGRGHSTEAFF.